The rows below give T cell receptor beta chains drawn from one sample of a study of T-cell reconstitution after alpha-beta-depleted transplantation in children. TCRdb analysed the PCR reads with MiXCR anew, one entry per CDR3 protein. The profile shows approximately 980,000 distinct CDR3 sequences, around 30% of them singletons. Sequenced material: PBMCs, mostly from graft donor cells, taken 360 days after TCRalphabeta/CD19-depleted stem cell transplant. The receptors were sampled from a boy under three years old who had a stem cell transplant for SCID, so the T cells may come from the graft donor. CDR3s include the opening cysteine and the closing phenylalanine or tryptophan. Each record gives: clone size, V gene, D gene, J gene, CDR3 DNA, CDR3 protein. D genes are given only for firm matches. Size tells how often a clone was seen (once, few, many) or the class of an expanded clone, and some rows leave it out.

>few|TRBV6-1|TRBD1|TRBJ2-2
TGTGCCAGCAGGACTCCGACAGGGTCGAACACCGGGGAGCTGTTTTTT
CASRTPTGSNTGELFF
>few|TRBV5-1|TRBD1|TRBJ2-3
TGCGCCAGCAGCTGGCAGGACAGGGTAGACGGCACAGATACGCAGTATTTT
CASSWQDRVDGTDTQYF
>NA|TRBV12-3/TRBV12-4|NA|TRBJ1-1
TGTGCCAGCAGTCTGGACTCCCCGAGGAACACTGAAGCTTTCTTT
CASSLDSPRNTEAFF
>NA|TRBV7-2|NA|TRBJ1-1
TGTGCCAGCAGCTTAGCGCTACATGTCCTCTTT
CASSLALHVLF
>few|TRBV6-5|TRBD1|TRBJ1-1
TGTGCCAGCAGTTACGGACAGGAGGACACTGAAGCTTTCTTT
CASSYGQEDTEAFF
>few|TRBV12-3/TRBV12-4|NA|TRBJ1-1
TGTGCCAGCAGTTTCCGGTTCACTGAAGCTTTCTTT
CASSFRFTEAFF
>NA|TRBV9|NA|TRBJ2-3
TGTGCCAGCAGCGTATTTATTACAGATACGCAGTATTTT
CASSVFITDTQYF
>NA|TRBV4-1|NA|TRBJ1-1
TGCGCCGGCAGCCAAGGAATTCCCAGGGTATACACTGAAGCTTTCTTT
CAGSQGIPRVYTEAFF
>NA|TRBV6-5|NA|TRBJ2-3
TGTGCCAGCAGTTACCATTTGGGGGGAAGCACAGATACGCAGTATTTT
CASSYHLGGSTDTQYF
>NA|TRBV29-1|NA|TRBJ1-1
TGCAGCGTTCCCTTCATGAACACTGAAGCTTTCTTT
CSVPFMNTEAFF
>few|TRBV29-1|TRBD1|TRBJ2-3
TGCAGCGTTCCCGGGACAGGCACAGATACGCAGTATTTT
CSVPGTGTDTQYF
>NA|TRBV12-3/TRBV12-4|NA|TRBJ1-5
TGTGCCAGCAGTCCTCTAGGGCAGGGCAATCAGCCCCAGCATTTT
CASSPLGQGNQPQHF
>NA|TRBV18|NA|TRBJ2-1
TGTGCCAGCTCACCCTCGACAGTAGGGGACGTTGAGCAGTTCTTC
CASSPSTVGDVEQFF
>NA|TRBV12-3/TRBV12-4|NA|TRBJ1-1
TGTGCCAGCAGTTTGCAGGGGATCCGGAACACTGAAGCTTTCTTT
CASSLQGIRNTEAFF
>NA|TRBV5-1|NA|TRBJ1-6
TGCGCCAGCAGCTTGGCAGTCGGACAGCCCCTCCACTTT
CASSLAVGQPLHF
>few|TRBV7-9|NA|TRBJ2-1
TGTGCCAGCAGCGTCAACTTCGGGGGAGCCTACAATGAGCAGTTCTTC
CASSVNFGGAYNEQFF
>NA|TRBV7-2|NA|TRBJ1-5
TGTGCCAGCAGCGGACGGGCTCAGCCCCAGCATTTT
CASSGRAQPQHF
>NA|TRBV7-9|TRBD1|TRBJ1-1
TGTGCCAGCAGCTTAAGAGGGACAGGGGCATCTGAAGCTTTCTTT
CASSLRGTGASEAFF
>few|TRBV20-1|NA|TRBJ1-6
TGCAGTGCTTGGACGTCCTATAATTCACCCCTCCACTTT
CSAWTSYNSPLHF
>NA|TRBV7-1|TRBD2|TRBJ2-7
TGTGCCTGGAGGGTAGCGGGGGGGCCTATCTCCGGGGGCGAGCAGTACTTC
CAWRVAGGPISGGEQYF
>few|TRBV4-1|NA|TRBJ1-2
TGCGCCAGCAGCCCGCCCAACACGATTGACTATGGCTACACCTTC
CASSPPNTIDYGYTF
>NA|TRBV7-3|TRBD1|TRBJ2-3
TGTGCCAGCAGCTTAGTGGGACAGGGCACAGATACGCAGTATTTT
CASSLVGQGTDTQYF
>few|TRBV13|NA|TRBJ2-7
TGTGCCAGCAGCCCTTATGGAACCGCTGACTACGAGCAGTACTTC
CASSPYGTADYEQYF
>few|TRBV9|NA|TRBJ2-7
TGTGCCAGCAGCCGCCTTGAGGTCAACGGGAACGAGCAGTACTTC
CASSRLEVNGNEQYF